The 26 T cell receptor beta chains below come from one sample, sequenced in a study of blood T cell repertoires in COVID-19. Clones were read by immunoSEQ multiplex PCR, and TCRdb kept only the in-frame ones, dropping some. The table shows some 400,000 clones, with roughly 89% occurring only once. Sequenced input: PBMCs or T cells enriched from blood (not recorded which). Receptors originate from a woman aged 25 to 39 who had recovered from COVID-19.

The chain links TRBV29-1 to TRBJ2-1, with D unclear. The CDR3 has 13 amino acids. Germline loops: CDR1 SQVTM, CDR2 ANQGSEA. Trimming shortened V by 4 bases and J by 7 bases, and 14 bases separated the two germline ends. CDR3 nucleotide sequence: TGCAGCGTTGTTATCCTATCCCCTAATGAGCAGTTCTTC. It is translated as CSVVILSPNEQFF.

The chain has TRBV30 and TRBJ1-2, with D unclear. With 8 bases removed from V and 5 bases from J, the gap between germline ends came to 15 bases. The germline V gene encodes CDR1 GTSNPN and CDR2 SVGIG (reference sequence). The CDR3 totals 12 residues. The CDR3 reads CAGWAGMYGYTF. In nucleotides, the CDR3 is TGTGCCGGATGGGCTGGAATGTATGGCTACACCTTC.

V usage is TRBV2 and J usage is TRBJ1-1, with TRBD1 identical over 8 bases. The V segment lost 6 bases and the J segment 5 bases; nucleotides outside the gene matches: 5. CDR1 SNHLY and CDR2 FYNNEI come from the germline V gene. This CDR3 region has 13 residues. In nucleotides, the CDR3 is TGTGCCAGCAGGGACAGGGTCCAGACTGAAGCTTTCTTT. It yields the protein CASRDRVQTEAFF.

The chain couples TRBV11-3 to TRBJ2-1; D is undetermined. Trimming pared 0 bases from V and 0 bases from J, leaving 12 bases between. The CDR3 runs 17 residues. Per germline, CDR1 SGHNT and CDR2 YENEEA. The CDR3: CASSLDLTLGSYNEQFF. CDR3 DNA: TGTGCCAGCAGCTTAGATCTGACTCTAGGCTCCTACAATGAGCAGTTCTTC.

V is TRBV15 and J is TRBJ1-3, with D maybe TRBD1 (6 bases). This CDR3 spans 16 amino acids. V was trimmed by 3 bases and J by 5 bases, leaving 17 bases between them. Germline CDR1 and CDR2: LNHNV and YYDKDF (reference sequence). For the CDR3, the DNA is TGTGCCACCAGCAGCCACCCGAGGGGGAAGAGAAACACCATATATTTT. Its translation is CATSSHPRGKRNTIYF.

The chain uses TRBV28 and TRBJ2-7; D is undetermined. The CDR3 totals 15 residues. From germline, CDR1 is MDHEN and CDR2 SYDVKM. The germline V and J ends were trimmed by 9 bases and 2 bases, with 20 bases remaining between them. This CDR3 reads CASQDTASYPYEQYF. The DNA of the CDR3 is TGTGCCAGTCAAGACACGGCTTCTTATCCCTACGAGCAGTACTTC.

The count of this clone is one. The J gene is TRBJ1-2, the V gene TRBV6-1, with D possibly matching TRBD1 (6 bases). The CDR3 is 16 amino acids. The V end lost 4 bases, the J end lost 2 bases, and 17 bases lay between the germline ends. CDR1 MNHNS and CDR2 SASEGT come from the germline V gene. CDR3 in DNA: TGTGCCAGCAGTGCCGAACAGGGTTGGGGGAACTATGGCTACACCTTC. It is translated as CASSAEQGWGNYGYTF.

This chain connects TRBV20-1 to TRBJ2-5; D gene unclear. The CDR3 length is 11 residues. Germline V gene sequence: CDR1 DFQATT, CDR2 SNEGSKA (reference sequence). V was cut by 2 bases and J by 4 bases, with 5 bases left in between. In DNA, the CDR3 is TGCAGTGCTAGAAACGGAGAGACCCAGTACTTC. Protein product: CSARNGETQYF.

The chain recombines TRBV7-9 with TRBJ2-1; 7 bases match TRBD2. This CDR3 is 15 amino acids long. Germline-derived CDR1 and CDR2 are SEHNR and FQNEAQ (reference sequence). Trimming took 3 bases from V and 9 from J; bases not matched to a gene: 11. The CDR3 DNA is TGTGCCAGCAGCTTGAGAGGGAGGGCCTGGGTTGAGCAGTTCTTC. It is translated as CASSLRGRAWVEQFF.

The CDR3 nucleotides read TGTGCCAGCAGTTACTCAGTGGGCGCATACAATGAGCAGTTCTTC. It encodes CASSYSVGAYNEQFF. The chain links TRBV6-5 to TRBJ2-1; D is undetermined. Trimming cost V 0 bases and J 4 bases, with 10 bases left between them. The CDR3 is 15 amino acids. Germline V gene data show CDR1 as MNHEY and CDR2 as SVGAGI.

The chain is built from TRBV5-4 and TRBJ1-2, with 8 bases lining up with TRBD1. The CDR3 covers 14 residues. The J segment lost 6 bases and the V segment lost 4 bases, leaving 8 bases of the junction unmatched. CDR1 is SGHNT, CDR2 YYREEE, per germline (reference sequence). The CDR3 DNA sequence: TGTGCCAGCAGCATCCCAGGGGGCGAAAATGGCTACACCTTC. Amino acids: CASSIPGGENGYTF. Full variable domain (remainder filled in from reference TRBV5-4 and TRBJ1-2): ETGVTQSPTHLIKTRGQQVTLRCSSQSGHNTVSWYQQALGQGPQFIFQYYREEENGRGNFPPRFSGLQFPNYSSELNVNALELDDSALYLCASSIPGGENGYTFGSGTRLTVV.

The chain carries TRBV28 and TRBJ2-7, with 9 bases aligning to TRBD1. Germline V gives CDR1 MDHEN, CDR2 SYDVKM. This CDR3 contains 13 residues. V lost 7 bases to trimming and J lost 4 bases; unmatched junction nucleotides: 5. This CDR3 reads CASIGTGRYEQYF. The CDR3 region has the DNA TGTGCCAGCATAGGGACAGGGAGATACGAGCAGTACTTC. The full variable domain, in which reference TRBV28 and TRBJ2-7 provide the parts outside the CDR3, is DVKVTQSSRYLVKRTGEKVFLECVQDMDHENMFWYRQDPGLGLRLIYFSYDVKMKEKGDIPEGYSVSREKKERFSLILESASTNQTSMYLCASIGTGRYEQYFGPGTRLTVT.

The CDR3 reads CASSFTRTGSRTEAFF. In nucleotides, the CDR3 is TGTGCCAGCAGTTTCACTCGGACAGGGAGCCGGACTGAAGCTTTCTTT. The V gene is TRBV28, the J gene TRBJ1-1; TRBD1 matches at 8 bases. Trimming cost V 3 bases and J 5 bases; bases outside gene matches: 11. In germline, CDR1 is MDHEN, CDR2 SYDVKM. The CDR3 loop spans 16 amino acids.

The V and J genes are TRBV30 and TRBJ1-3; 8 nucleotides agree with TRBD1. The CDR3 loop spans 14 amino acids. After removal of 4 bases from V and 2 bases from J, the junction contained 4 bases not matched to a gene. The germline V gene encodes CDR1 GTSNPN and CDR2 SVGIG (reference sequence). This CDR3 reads CAWTTGQAGNTIYF. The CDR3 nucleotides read TGTGCCTGGACTACGGGACAGGCTGGAAACACCATATATTTT.

The DNA for the CDR3 is TGCGCCAGCAGCCAAGAAGCAAGTTGGACAGATACGCAGTATTTT. Translating gives CASSQEASWTDTQYF. This chain links TRBV4-1 with TRBJ2-3; D remains ambiguous. Germline CDR1 MGHRA, CDR2 YSYEKL. The germline V and J ends were trimmed by 0 bases and 3 bases, with 10 bases remaining between them. CDR3 length equals 15 residues.

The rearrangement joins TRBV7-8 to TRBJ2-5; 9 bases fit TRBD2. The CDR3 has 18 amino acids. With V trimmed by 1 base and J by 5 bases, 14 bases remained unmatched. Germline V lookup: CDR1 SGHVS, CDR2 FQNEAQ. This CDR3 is CASSLGGGRLAGTETQYF. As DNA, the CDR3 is TGTGCCAGCAGCTTAGGAGGGGGGAGGCTAGCGGGAACGGAGACCCAGTACTTC. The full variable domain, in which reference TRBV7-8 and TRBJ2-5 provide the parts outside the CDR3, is GAGVSQSPRYKVAKRGQDVALRCDPISGHVSLFWYQQALGQGPEFLTYFQNEAQLDKSGLPSDRFFAERPEGSVSTLKIQRTQQEDSAVYLCASSLGGGRLAGTETQYFGPGTRLLVL.

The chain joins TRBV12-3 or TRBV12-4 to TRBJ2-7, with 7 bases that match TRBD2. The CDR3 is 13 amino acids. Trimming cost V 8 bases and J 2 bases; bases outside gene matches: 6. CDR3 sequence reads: CASARGVTYEQYF. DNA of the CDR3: TGTGCCAGCGCTCGGGGGGTTACCTACGAGCAGTACTTC.

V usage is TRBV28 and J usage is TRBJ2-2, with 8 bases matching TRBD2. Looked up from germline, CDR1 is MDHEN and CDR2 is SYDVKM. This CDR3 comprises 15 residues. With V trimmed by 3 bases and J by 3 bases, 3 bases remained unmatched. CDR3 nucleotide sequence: TGTGCCAGCAGTTTCCGCGGGAGGTACACCGGGGAGCTGTTTTTT. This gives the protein CASSFRGRYTGELFF.

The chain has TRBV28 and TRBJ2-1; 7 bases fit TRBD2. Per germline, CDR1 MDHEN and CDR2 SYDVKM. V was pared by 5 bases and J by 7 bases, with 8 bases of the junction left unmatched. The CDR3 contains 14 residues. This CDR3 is CASSPGSGRNEQFF. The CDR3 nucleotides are TGTGCCAGCAGTCCTGGGTCCGGGAGGAATGAGCAGTTCTTC. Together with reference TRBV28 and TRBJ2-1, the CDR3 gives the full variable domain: DVKVTQSSRYLVKRTGEKVFLECVQDMDHENMFWYRQDPGLGLRLIYFSYDVKMKEKGDIPEGYSVSREKKERFSLILESASTNQTSMYLCASSPGSGRNEQFFGPGTRLTVL.

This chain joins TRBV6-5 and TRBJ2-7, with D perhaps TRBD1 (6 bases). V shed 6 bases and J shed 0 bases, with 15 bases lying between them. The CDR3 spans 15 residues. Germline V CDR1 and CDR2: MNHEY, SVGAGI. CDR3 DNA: TGTGCCAGCAGGGAGCTACAGGGTCACTCCTACGAGCAGTACTTC. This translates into CASRELQGHSYEQYF.

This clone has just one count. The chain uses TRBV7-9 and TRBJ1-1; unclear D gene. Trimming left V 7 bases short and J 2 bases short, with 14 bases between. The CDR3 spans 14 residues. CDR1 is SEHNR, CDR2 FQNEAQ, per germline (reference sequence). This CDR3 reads CASTLRAINTEAFF. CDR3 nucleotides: TGTGCCAGCACCCTGCGCGCAATTAACACTGAAGCTTTCTTT.

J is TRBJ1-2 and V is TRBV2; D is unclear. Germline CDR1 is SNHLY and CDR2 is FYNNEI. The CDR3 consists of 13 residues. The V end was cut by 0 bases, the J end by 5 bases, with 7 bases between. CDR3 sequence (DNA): TGTGCCAGCAGTGAAGCGCCCCGGTATGGCTACACCTTC. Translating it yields CASSEAPRYGYTF.

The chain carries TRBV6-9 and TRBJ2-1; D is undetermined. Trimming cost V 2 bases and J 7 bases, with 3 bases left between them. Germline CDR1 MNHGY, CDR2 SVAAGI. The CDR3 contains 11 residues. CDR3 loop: CASSYQNEQFF. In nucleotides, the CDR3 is TGTGCCAGCAGTTATCAGAATGAGCAGTTCTTC.

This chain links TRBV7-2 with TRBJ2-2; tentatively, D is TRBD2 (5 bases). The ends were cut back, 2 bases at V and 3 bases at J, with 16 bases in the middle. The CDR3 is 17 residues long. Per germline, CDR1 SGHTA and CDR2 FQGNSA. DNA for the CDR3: TGTGCCAGCAGCTTACCCTTGGGAGCAGGCGACACCGGGGAGCTGTTTTTT. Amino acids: CASSLPLGAGDTGELFF.

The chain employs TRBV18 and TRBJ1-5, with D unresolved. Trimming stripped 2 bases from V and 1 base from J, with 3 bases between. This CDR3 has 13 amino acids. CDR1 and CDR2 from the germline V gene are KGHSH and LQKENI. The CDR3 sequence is CASSPESNQPQHF. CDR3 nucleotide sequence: TGTGCCAGCTCACCAGAGAGCAATCAGCCCCAGCATTTT.

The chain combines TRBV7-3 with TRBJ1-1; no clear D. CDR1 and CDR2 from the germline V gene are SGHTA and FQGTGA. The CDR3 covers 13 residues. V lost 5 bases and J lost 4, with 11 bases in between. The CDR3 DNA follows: TGTGCCAGCAGCCCCTCGGGGAGCACTGAAGCTTTCTTT. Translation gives CASSPSGSTEAFF.